These 21 T cell receptor beta chains were all obtained from the same sample, sequenced in a study of vaccination and CD4 T cells after COVID-19. The treatment denotes: approximately nine-day PBMC culture with coronavirus spike peptide pools or control peptides (ViraFEST assay). Pre-COVID-19 pandemic sampling (2011-2018) yielded the unexposed donor's CD4+ T cells. These receptors have no identified antigens. Sequenced with the Oncomine TCR Beta short-read assay was DNA taken from cultured CD4+ T cells. TCRdb ran MiXCR on the PCR reads and lists one entry per CDR3 protein. This sample has about 10,000 distinct CDR3 sequences; 34% occur once, and the top ten carry around 29%. The sample was CD4+ T cells from blood, cultured in vitro. The source of these receptors is a human donor in good health.

The chain couples TRBV14 to TRBJ2-5, with D tentatively TRBD1 (6 bases). Trimming pared 3 bases from V and 5 bases from J, leaving 10 bases between. This CDR3 is 13 amino acids long. Germline V lookup: CDR1 SGHDN, CDR2 FVKESK. The CDR3 DNA follows: TGTGCCAGCAGCCAGCAGGGGATGGAGACCCAGTACTTC. Protein sequence: CASSQQGMETQYF.

This clonotype was observed a few times. The chain uses TRBV5-1 and TRBJ1-1; possible D gene TRBD1, 5 bases. Looked up from germline, CDR1 is SGHRS and CDR2 is YFSETQ. CDR3 length equals 13 residues. With 7 bases removed from V and 1 base from J, the gap between germline ends came to 11 bases. CDR3 bases: TGCGCCAGCGGGGGAGGCGAGAACACTGAAGCTTTCTTT. This encodes CASGGGENTEAFF. Full variable domain (remainder filled in from reference TRBV5-1 and TRBJ1-1): KAGVTQTPRYLIKTRGQQVTLSCSPISGHRSVSWYQQTPGQGLQFLFEYFSETQRNKGNFPGRFSGRQFSNSRSEMNVSTLELGDSALYLCASGGGENTEAFFGQGTRLTVV.

CDR3 nucleotides: TGTGTATACAGGGTACTATGGAACACTGAAGCTTTCTTT. Its protein product is CVYRVLWNTEAFF. J is TRBJ1-1 and V is TRBV6-1, with a weak D call TRBD1 (6 bases). The CDR3 has 13 residues. The germline V gene encodes CDR1 MNHNS and CDR2 SASEGT.

This clonotype was seen a handful of times. The chain links TRBV11-1 to TRBJ1-2; D gene ambiguous. This CDR3 contains 17 residues. Trimming cost V 3 bases and J 4 bases, with 21 bases left between them. Germline V gene sequence: CDR1 SGHAT, CDR2 FQDESV (reference sequence). This CDR3 reads CASSFAATRTSSYGYTF. CDR3 nucleotides: TGTGCCAGCAGCTTTGCCGCTACTCGAACTTCGAGCTATGGCTACACCTTC.

The J gene is TRBJ2-1, the V gene TRBV2, with D possibly being TRBD1 or TRBD2 (5 bases each). V lost 4 bases and J lost 10, with 11 bases in between. Germline V CDR1 and CDR2: SNHLY, FYNNEI. The CDR3 is made up of 12 amino acids. The CDR3 loop is CASSGGSREQFF. The CDR3 region has the DNA TGTGCCAGCAGTGGGGGGTCTCGGGAGCAGTTCTTC.

This chain joins TRBV19 and TRBJ1-1; unclear D gene. The V and J ends lost 5 bases and 6 bases respectively, with 13 bases between them. CDR1 and CDR2 from the germline V gene are LNHDA and SQIVND (reference sequence). This CDR3 is built from 13 residues. CDR3 in amino acids: CASSPPTSAEAFF. In DNA, the CDR3 is TGTGCCAGTAGTCCCCCTACGAGCGCTGAAGCTTTCTTT.

This clonotype has just a few counts. V is TRBV12-3 or TRBV12-4 and J is TRBJ1-2; D is perhaps TRBD1 (6 bases). This CDR3 spans 11 amino acids. The V gene lost 5 bases and the J gene lost 8 bases, with 9 bases spanning the gap. CDR3 DNA sequence: TGTGCCAGCAGTCGCGGACAGGGCTACACCTTC. It yields the protein CASSRGQGYTF.

The chain carries TRBV2 and TRBJ1-1; weak D call: TRBD1 (5 bases). V was pared by 1 base and J by 10 bases, with 10 bases between. Germline V lookup: CDR1 SNHLY, CDR2 FYNNEI. CDR3 length: 12 amino acids. The CDR3 DNA sequence: TGTGCCAGCAGTGAAGAAGGGGTTTCAGCTTTCTTT. Translating it yields CASSEEGVSAFF.

This sequence joins TRBV25-1 and TRBJ2-2; D uncertain. This CDR3 has 15 amino acids. Trimming took 1 base from V and 3 from J, leaving 9 bases between them. Germline V gene lookup returns CDR1 MGHDK and CDR2 SYGVNS. The CDR3 DNA reads TGTGCCAGCAGTGAATGGGGAACGCACACCGGGGAGCTGTTTTTT. This encodes CASSEWGTHTGELFF.

This clonotype was seen more than once but under ten times. J is TRBJ2-3 and V is TRBV20-1, with D perhaps assigned TRBD1 or TRBD2 (5 bases each). CDR3 length: 15 amino acids. CDR1 and CDR2 from the germline V gene are DFQATT and SNEGSKA (reference sequence). V was pared by 5 bases and J by 3 bases, with 18 bases between. CDR3 sequence: CSAPRDVEGTDTQYF. CDR3 bases: TGCAGTGCTCCCCGGGACGTTGAGGGGACAGATACGCAGTATTTT.

The chain recombines TRBV20-1 with TRBJ2-3; D is unclear. The CDR3 extends over 10 amino acids. Germline assignment: CDR1 DFQATT and CDR2 SNEGSKA (reference sequence). The V gene lost 5 bases and the J gene lost 8 bases, with 8 bases spanning the gap. The CDR3 is CSAYLGTQYF. The CDR3 nucleotides are TGCAGTGCTTACCTGGGTACGCAGTATTTT.

The V and J genes are TRBV7-8 and TRBJ2-5; D not certain. Germline assignment: CDR1 SGHVS and CDR2 FQNEAQ. V was trimmed by 6 bases and J by 0 bases, leaving 5 bases between them. The CDR3 loop spans 12 amino acids. The CDR3 nucleotides are TGTGCCAGCAGAGCTGACCAAGAGACCCAGTACTTC. It yields the protein CASRADQETQYF.

On this clonotype: One end of the junction does not line up with germline, which may come from a read error. The chain couples TRBV20-1 to TRBJ1-2, with TRBD1 matching over 7 bases. CDR3 length equals 11 residues. Per the germline V gene, CDR1 is DFQATT and CDR2 is SNEGSKA (reference sequence). For the CDR3, the DNA is TGCAGTGCTTTCCAACAGGGGAGAGCGGCCTTC. Translated: CSAFQQGRAAF.

V is TRBV10-3 and J is TRBJ1-2; D remains ambiguous. Germline loops: CDR1 ENHRY, CDR2 SYGVKD. The length of the CDR3 is 14 residues. Trimming shortened V by 3 bases and J by 4 bases, and 12 bases separated the two germline ends. The CDR3 is CAISEGLSGYGYTF. The CDR3 DNA is TGTGCCATCAGTGAAGGACTCTCGGGCTATGGCTACACCTTC.

The chain is built from TRBV24-1 and TRBJ1-4; D uncertain. V was trimmed by 3 bases and J by 3 bases, leaving 4 bases between them. CDR3 size: 13 residues. Germline CDR1 and CDR2: KGHDR and SFDVKD. The CDR3 protein is CATSDGANEKLFF. CDR3 coding DNA: TGTGCCACCAGTGATGGTGCTAATGAAAAACTGTTTTTT.

The chain couples TRBV6-5 to TRBJ2-1; maybe TRBD1 (8 bases). From germline, CDR1 is MNHEY and CDR2 SVGAGI. Trimming cost V 2 bases and J 0 bases, with 17 bases left between them. The CDR3 has 18 residues. CDR3: CASSYAGGTGRSYNEQFF. In nucleotides, the CDR3 is TGTGCCAGCAGTTACGCCGGGGGGACAGGCCGCTCCTACAATGAGCAGTTCTTC.

This clonotype has just a few counts. The chain couples TRBV30 to TRBJ1-6, with D perhaps matching TRBD1 (5 bases). Trimming shortened V by 5 bases and J by 6 bases, and 11 bases separated the two germline ends. CDR3 length: 13 amino acids. Looked up from germline, CDR1 is GTSNPN and CDR2 is SVGIG (reference sequence). The CDR3 loop reads CAWGTTPNSPLHF. Written as DNA, the CDR3 is TGTGCCTGGGGGACCACGCCTAATTCACCCCTCCACTTT. The entire variable domain, with the rest obtained from reference TRBV30 and TRBJ1-6, is as follows: SQTIHQWPATLVQPVGSPLSLECTVEGTSNPNLYWYRQAAGRGLQLLFYSVGIGQISSEVPQNLSASRPQDRQFILSSKKLLLSDSGFYLCAWGTTPNSPLHFGNGTRLTVT.

V is TRBV7-9 and J is TRBJ2-3; D is uncertain. Looked up from germline, CDR1 is SEHNR and CDR2 is FQNEAQ (reference sequence). V was cut by 4 bases and J by 0 bases, with 17 bases left in between. CDR3 length: 17 residues. CDR3 coding DNA: TGTGCCAGCAGCTCTCCCGTACTGAAGCCTAGCACAGATACGCAGTATTTT. Translation gives CASSSPVLKPSTDTQYF.

The chain employs TRBV12-3 or TRBV12-4 and TRBJ1-5, with 9 bases aligning to TRBD1. CDR3 size: 15 residues. Losses at the gene ends were 7 bases for V and 3 bases for J; bases not matched to a gene: 7. The CDR3 sequence: CASNGGQGFNQPQHF. The CDR3 coding sequence is TGTGCCAGCAACGGGGGACAGGGTTTCAATCAGCCCCAGCATTTT.

The CDR3 nucleotides are TGTGCCAGCAGCTTGGCAGGACAGGCCTACGAGCAGTACTTC. It encodes CASSLAGQAYEQYF. The rearrangement joins TRBV5-6 to TRBJ2-7; 7 bases align to TRBD1. V lost 0 bases to trimming and J lost 2 bases; unmatched junction nucleotides: 2. The CDR3 runs 14 residues. Germline CDR1 and CDR2: SGHDT and YYEEEE.

This clonotype has more than one count but fewer than ten. The rearrangement uses TRBV6-5 and TRBJ1-1; tentative D call: TRBD1 (5 bases). The ends were cut back, 4 bases at V and 1 base at J, with 13 bases in the middle. This CDR3 is 15 amino acids long. Germline values: CDR1 MNHEY, CDR2 SVGAGI. The CDR3 sequence: CASSSPGYPNTEAFF. The CDR3 DNA sequence: TGTGCCAGCAGTTCCCCAGGGTATCCGAACACTGAAGCTTTCTTT.